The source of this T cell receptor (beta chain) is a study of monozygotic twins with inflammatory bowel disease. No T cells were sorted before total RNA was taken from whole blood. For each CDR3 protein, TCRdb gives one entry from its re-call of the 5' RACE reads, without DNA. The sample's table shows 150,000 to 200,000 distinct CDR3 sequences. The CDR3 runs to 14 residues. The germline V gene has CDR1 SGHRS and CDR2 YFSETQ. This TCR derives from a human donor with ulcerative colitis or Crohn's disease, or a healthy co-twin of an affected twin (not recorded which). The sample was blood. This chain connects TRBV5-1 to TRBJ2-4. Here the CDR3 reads CASSLEGAKNIQYF.